This T cell receptor beta chain was profiled in a study of blood T cell repertoires in COVID-19. Data came from immunoSEQ multiplex PCR; TCRdb stores just in-frame clones and leaves some out. This sample has over 30,000 clones; approximately 81% occur once, and the top ten carry around 32%. Trimming left V 5 bases short and J 0 bases short, with 7 bases between. Germline V CDR1 and CDR2: LNHDA, SQIVND (reference sequence). This CDR3 region has 14 residues. The receptor was derived from an elderly man with active or convalescent COVID-19. The gene calls are TRBV19 and TRBJ2-2; D is uncertain. Sequencing was carried out using peripheral blood. CDR3 amino acids: CASSLSANTGELFF. The CDR3 bases are TGTGCCAGTAGTCTTAGTGCGAACACCGGGGAGCTGTTTTTT.